What follows describes a single T cell receptor beta chain. What it binds is not known. CDR3 size: 14 residues. V gave up 6 bases and J gave up 9 bases, with 18 bases separating them. Germline V gene sequence: CDR1 MNHNS, CDR2 SASEGT. The data are from a study of T cells in Graves' hyperthyroidism and ophthalmopathy. Study-wide findings and caveats: Blood also showed most of the thyroid clonotypes that were expanded above 0.001.

TCR beta CDR3 region amplification was performed from RNA transcripts. Researchers ran a first-round RT-PCR on the TCR CDR3 using the HTBI primer set. TCRdb recomputed calls from the multiplex PCR reads with MiXCR, one row per CDR3 protein. The sample shows around 560,000 distinct CDR3 sequences, over 15% of them seen only once. This clonotype was sampled from a woman younger than 35 with Graves' hyperthyroidism. The sequenced material came from blood. The V call is TRBV6-1, the J call TRBJ2-1, with D unresolved. This chain's CDR3 is CASSRFTETGEQFF. The CDR3 bases are TGTGCCAGCAGCCGATTTACCGAGACCGGTGAGCAGTTCTTC.